The next 2 T cell receptor beta chains were all read from a single sample in a study of STAT5B mutations in CD4+ large granular lymphocyte leukemia. The method was immunoSEQ multiplex PCR; TCRdb's version includes in-frame clones alone and lacks a portion of them. The sample gives around 47,000 clones, approximately 83% of which show up once; 0.35% is in the top ten. Sequenced sample: CD4+ T cells from blood buffy coats. The receptors here all came from a human donor in good health.

The chain uses TRBV19 and TRBJ2-7; no clear D gene. CDR1 and CDR2 (germline): LNHDA, SQIVND (reference sequence). The CDR3 sequence is 11 residues long. V gave up 4 bases and J gave up 6 bases, with 7 bases separating them. CDR3 nucleotides: TGTGCCAGTAGTAGTCGCTCCGAGCAGTACTTC. Residues: CASSSRSEQYF.

This chain connects TRBV10-1 to TRBJ2-1, with 12 bases aligning to TRBD2. V lost 6 bases and J lost 4; bases outside the gene matches: 10. Germline loops: CDR1 WNHNN, CDR2 SYGVQD (reference sequence). This CDR3 is built from 17 residues. For the CDR3, the DNA is TGCGCCAGCAGCAACGGACTAGCGGGGTTCAGGTACAATGAGCAGTTCTTC. Protein product: CASSNGLAGFRYNEQFF.